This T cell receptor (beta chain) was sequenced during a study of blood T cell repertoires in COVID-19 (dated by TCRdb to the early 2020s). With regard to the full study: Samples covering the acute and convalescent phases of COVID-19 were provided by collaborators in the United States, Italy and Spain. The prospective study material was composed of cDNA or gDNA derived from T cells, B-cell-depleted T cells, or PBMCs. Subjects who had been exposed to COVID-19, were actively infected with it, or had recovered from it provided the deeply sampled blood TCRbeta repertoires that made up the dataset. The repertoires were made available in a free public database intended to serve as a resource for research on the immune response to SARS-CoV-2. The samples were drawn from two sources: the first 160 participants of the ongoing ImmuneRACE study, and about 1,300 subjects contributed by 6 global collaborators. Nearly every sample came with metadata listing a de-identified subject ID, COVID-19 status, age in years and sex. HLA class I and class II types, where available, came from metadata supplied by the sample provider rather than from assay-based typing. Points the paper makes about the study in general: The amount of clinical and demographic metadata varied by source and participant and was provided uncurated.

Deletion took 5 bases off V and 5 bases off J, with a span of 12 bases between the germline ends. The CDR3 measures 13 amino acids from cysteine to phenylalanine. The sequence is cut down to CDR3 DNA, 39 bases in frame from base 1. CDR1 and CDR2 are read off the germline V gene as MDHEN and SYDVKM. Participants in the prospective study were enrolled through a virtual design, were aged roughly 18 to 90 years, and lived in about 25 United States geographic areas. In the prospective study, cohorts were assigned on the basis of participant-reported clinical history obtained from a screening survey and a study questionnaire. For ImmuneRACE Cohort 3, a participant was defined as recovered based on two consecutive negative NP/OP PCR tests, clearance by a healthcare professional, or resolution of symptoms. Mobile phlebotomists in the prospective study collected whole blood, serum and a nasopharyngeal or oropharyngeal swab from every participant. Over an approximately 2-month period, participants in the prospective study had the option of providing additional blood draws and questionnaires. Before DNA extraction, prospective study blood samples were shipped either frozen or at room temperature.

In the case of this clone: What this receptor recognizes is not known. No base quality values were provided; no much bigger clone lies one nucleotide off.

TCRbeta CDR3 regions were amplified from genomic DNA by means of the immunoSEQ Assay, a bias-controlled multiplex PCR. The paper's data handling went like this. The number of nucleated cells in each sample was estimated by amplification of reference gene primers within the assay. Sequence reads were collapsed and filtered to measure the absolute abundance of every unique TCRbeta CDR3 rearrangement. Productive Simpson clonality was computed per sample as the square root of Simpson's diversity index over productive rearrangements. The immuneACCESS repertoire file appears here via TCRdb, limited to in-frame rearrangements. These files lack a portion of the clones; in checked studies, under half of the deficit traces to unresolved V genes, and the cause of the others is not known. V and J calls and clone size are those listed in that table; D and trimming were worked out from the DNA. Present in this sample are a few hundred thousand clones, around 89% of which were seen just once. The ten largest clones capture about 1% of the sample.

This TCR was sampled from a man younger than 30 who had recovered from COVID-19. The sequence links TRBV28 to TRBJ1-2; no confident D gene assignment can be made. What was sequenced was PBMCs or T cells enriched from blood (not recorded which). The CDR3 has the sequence CASSPPGFYGYTF. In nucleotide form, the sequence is TGTGCCAGCAGTCCTCCGGGTTTTTATGGCTACACCTTC.